What follows is one TCR beta chain and its context. Its antigen remains unknown. This sample is drawn from a study of T cell repertoires in cytomegalovirus infection. Looking at the study overall: CMV infection together with matching HLA type was indicated by public TCR beta signatures.

Regarding the study as a whole: Cumulated frequencies of public TCR beta families served to identify carriers of CMV plus the relevant HLA. Ex vivo, HLA-C-restricted CMV-specific TCR beta clonotypes prevailed over the rest of the response.

MiXCR, run by TCRdb on the reads, gives a single entry per CDR3 protein. The repertoire holds fewer than 300,000 distinct CDR3 sequences, with around 25% as singletons. V lost 5 bases, J lost 7 bases, and 9 bases lay in between. The length of the CDR3 is 10 residues. Germline values: CDR1 DFQATT, CDR2 SNEGSKA (reference sequence). The chain links TRBV20-1 to TRBJ2-7, with unresolved D. The clonotype comes from a human donor in good health (CMV status not recorded). Some clones in this sample may be carry-over from other donors' samples. Sequencing used PBMCs. Here the CDR3 reads CSASLEEQYF. The CDR3 nucleotides read TGCAGTGCTTCCTTGGAGGAGCAGTACTTC.